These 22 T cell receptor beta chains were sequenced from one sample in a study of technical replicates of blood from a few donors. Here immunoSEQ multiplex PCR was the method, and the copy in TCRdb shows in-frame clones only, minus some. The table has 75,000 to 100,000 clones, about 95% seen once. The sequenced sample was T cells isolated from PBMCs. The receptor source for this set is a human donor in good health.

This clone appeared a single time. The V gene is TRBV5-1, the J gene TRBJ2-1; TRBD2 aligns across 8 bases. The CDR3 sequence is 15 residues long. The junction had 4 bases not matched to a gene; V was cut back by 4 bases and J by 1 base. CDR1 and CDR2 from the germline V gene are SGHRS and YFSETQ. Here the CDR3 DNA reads TGCGCCAGCAGCCCGGGGGGGCGGTCCTACAATGAGCAGTTCTTC. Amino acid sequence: CASSPGGRSYNEQFF.

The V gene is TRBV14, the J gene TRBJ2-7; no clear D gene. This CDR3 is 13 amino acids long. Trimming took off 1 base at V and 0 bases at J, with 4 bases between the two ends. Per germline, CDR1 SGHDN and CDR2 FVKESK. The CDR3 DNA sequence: TGTGCCAGCAGCCAAGTTCGCTCCTACGAGCAGTACTTC. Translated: CASSQVRSYEQYF.

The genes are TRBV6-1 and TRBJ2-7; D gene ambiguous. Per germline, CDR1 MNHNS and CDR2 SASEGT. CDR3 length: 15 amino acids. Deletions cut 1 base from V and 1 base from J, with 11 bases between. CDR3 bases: TGTGCCAGCAGTGAAGGTGTGGCAGGATCCTACGAGCAGTACTTC. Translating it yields CASSEGVAGSYEQYF.

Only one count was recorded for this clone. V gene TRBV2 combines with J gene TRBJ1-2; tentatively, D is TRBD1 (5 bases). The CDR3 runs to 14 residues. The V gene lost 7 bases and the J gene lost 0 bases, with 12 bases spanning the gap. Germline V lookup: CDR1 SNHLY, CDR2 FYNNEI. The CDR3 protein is CASKAGESNYGYTF. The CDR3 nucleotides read TGTGCCAGCAAGGCGGGGGAGTCTAACTATGGCTACACCTTC.

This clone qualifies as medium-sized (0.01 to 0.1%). CDR3 coding DNA: TGTGCCAGCAGCCCCAGGTGGTGGCGGCAGGGGAGGGACTATGGCTACACCTTC. It codes for CASSPRWWRQGRDYGYTF. The chain recombines TRBV21-1 with TRBJ1-2. TRBV21-1 corresponds to a pseudogene. CDR3 size: 18 residues.

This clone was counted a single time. CDR3 DNA: TGTGCCAGCAGGTCAGGGGGCTCCTACAATGAGCAGTTCTTC. Its protein product is CASRSGGSYNEQFF. The chain is built from TRBV7-3 and TRBJ2-1; 7 nucleotides line up with TRBD1. The CDR3 spans 14 residues. V trimming: 6 bases; J trimming: 0 bases; junction bases outside the gene matches: 2. Germline CDR1 SGHTA, CDR2 FQGTGA. The full variable domain, rest sourced from reference TRBV7-3 and TRBJ2-1, is GAGVSQTPSNKVTEKGKYVELRCDPISGHTALYWYRQSLGQGPEFLIYFQGTGAADDSGLPNDRFFAVRPEGSVSTLKIQRTERGDSAVYLCASRSGGSYNEQFFGPGTRLTVL.

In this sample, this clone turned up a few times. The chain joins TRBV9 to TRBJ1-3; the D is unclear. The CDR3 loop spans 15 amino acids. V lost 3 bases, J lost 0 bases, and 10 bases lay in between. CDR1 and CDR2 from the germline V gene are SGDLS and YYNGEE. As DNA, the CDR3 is TGTGCCAGCAGCGCAAAGCTATTCTCTGGAAACACCATATATTTT. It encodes CASSAKLFSGNTIYF.

The CDR3 region has the DNA TGTGCCAGCAGCTCTAAAGCGGGGACCTCCTACGAGCAGTACTTC. This codes for CASSSKAGTSYEQYF. The chain combines TRBV5-4 with TRBJ2-7, with TRBD2 matching over 7 bases. CDR3 size: 15 residues. Unmatched junction bases numbered 6, after V lost 3 bases and J lost 0 bases. Germline V gene data show CDR1 as SGHNT and CDR2 as YYREEE (reference sequence). The full variable domain, in which reference TRBV5-4 and TRBJ2-7 provide the parts outside the CDR3, is ETGVTQSPTHLIKTRGQQVTLRCSSQSGHNTVSWYQQALGQGPQFIFQYYREEENGRGNFPPRFSGLQFPNYSSELNVNALELDDSALYLCASSSKAGTSYEQYFGPGTRLTVT.

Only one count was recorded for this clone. The CDR3 spells CASSESGTGKTFF. DNA for the CDR3: TGCGCCAGCAGTGAGTCCGGGACAGGGAAGACTTTCTTT. The chain has TRBV10-1 and TRBJ1-1; 9 bases align to TRBD1. CDR3 length: 13 residues. The trim removed 0 bases at V and 12 bases at J, leaving 5 bases unmatched. Germline V gives CDR1 WNHNN, CDR2 SYGVQD (reference sequence).

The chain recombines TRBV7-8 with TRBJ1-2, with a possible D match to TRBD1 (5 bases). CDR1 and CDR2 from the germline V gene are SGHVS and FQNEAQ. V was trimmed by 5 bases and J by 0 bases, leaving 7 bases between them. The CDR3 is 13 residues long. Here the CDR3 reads CASSKTANYGYTF. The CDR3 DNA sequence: TGTGCCAGCAGCAAGACAGCTAACTATGGCTACACCTTC.

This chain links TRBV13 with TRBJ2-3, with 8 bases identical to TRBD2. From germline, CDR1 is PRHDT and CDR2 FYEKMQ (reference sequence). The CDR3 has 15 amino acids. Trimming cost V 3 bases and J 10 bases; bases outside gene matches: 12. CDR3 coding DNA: TGTGCCAGCAGCTTGCGGACTAGCCGCCCGGAGGCGCAGTATTTT. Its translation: CASSLRTSRPEAQYF.

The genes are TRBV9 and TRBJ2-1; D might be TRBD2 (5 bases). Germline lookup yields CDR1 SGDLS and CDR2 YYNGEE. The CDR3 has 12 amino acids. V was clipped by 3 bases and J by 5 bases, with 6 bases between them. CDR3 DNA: TGTGCCAGCAGCGCGGGAAACAATGAGCAGTTCTTC. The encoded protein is CASSAGNNEQFF.

The CDR3 region has the DNA TGTGCCAGCAGCTCACCCCAATCACTAGCGGGGGGGACGGAGTACAATGAGCAGTTCTTC. Protein: CASSSPQSLAGGTEYNEQFF. This rearrangement joins TRBV7-6 to TRBJ2-1; the match to TRBD2 covers 13 bases. Germline V CDR1 and CDR2: SGHVS, FNYEAQ. Trimming cost V 4 bases and J 4 bases; bases outside gene matches: 16. This CDR3 has 20 residues. The full variable domain, with the rest looked up from reference TRBV7-6 and TRBJ2-1, is GAGVSQSPRYKVTKRGQDVALRCDPISGHVSLYWYRQALGQGPEFLTYFNYEAQQDKSGLPNDRFSAERPEGSISTLTIQRTEQRDSAMYRCASSSPQSLAGGTEYNEQFFGPGTRLTVL.

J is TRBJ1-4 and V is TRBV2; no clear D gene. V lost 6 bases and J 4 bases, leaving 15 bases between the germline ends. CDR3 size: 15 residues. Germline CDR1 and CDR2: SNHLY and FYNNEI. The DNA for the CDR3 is TGTGCCAGCAGCTTTGGTGACATCTTTAATGAAAAACTGTTTTTT. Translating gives CASSFGDIFNEKLFF.

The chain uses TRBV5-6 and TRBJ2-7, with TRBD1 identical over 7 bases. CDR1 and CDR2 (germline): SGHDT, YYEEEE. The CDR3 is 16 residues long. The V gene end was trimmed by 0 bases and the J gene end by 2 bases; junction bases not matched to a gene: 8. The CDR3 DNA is TGTGCCAGCAGCTTGGCCTGGGACAGTGGGCCCTACGAGCAGTACTTC. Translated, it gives CASSLAWDSGPYEQYF. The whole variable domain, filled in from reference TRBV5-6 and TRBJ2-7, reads DAGVTQSPTHLIKTRGQQVTLRCSPKSGHDTVSWYQQALGQGPQFIFQYYEEEERQRGNFPDRFSGHQFPNYSSELNVNALLLGDSALYLCASSLAWDSGPYEQYFGPGTRLTVT.

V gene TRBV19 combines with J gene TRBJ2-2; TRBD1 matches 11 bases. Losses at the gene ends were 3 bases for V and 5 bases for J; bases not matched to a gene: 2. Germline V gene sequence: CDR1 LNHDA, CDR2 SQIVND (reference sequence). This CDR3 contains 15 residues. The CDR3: CASSIGQGATGELFF. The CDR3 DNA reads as TGTGCCAGTAGTATTGGACAGGGGGCGACCGGGGAGCTGTTTTTT.

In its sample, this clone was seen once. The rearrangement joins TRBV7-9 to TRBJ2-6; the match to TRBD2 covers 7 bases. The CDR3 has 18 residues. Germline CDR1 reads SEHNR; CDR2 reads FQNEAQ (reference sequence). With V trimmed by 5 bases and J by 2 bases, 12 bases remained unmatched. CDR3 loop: CASSPTQAGKPGANVLTF. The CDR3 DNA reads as TGTGCCAGCAGCCCCACCCAAGCGGGAAAGCCTGGGGCCAACGTCCTGACTTTC.

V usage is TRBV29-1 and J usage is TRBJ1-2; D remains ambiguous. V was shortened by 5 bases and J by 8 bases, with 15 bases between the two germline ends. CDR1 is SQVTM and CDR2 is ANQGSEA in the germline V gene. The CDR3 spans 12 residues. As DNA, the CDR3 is TGCAGCGTTTTTGGGCGACCTGACGGCTACACCTTC. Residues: CSVFGRPDGYTF.

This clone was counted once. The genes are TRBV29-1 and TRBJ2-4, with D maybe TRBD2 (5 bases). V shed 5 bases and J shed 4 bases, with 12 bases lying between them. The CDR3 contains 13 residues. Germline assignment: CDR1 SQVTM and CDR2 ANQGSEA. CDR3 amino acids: CSVLPTGKNIQYF. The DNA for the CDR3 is TGCAGCGTTTTACCGACGGGGAAAAACATTCAGTACTTC.

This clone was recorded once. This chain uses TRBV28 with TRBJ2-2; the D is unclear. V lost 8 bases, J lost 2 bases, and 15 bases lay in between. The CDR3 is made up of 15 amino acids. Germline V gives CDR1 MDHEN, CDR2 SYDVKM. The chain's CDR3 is CASGAETSNTGELFF. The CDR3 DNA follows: TGTGCCAGCGGAGCAGAGACGAGTAACACCGGGGAGCTGTTTTTT.

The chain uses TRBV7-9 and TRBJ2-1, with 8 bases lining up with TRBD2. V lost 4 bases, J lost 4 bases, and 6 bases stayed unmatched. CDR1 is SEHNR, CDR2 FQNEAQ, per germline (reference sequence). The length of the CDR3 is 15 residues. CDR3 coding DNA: TGTGCCAGCAGCTACTTTAGCGGGGCGTACAATGAGCAGTTCTTC. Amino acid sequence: CASSYFSGAYNEQFF.

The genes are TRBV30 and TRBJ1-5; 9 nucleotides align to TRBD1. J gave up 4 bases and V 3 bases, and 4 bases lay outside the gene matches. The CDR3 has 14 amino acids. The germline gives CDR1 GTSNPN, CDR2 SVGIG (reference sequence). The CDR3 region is CAWSPGTGNQPQHF. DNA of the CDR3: TGTGCCTGGAGCCCTGGGACAGGGAATCAGCCCCAGCATTTT.